The source of this TCR beta chain is a study of post-analysis software for immune sequencing data. Overall study context: The disease courses covered relapsing-remitting, secondary progressive and progressive-relapsing multiple sclerosis. Findings and caveats of the study: Patients used roughly five TRBV segments, including TRBV5-6, TRBV5-1 and TRBV20-1, more often than controls.

Comments on this clonotype: Its matching antigen is unknown.

The CDR3 spans 13 residues. The germline V gene encodes CDR1 SGHRS and CDR2 YFSETQ. With 0 bases removed from V and 6 bases from J, the gap between germline ends came to 7 bases. Incorporated into the TCR beta cDNA libraries were unique molecular identifiers, which served to reduce PCR and sequencing biases. TCRdb reprocessed the PCR reads with MiXCR, giving one entry per CDR3 protein. The data hold fewer than 850,000 distinct CDR3 sequences, with roughly 30% observed a single time. What was sequenced was blood. The J gene is TRBJ2-1, the V gene TRBV5-1; no clear D. This clonotype was obtained from a girl aged 10 to 17 with multiple sclerosis. CDR3 amino acids: CASSLVGFNEQFF. The DNA of the CDR3 is TGCGCCAGCAGCTTGGTCGGTTTCAATGAGCAGTTCTTC.